What follows is one TCR beta chain and its context. The antigen remains undetermined. The CDR3 runs to 13 residues. V shed 7 bases and J 5 bases; nucleotides not matched to a gene: 6. The germline V gene has CDR1 SQVTM and CDR2 ANQGSEA. This entry belongs to a study of cytomegalovirus exposure and HLA in healthy donors. Study-wide results and limits: Testing in vitro showed a few CMV-associated chains specific for CMV antigens.

The PCR made use of 60 Vbeta and 13 Jbeta primers. The data were produced by immunoSEQ multiplex PCR, yet TCRdb's version contains in-frame clones alone and is incomplete. Seen here are about 150,000 clones, around 65% observed once, and the top ten hold about 1.8%. This receptor was obtained from a male donor in good health and CMV-seronegative. Material for sequencing was PBMCs. This rearrangement joins TRBV29-1 to TRBJ2-5; 11 positions agree with TRBD1. The CDR3: CSARTGGGETQYF. CDR3 nucleotide sequence: TGCAGCGCGCGGACAGGGGGCGGTGAGACCCAGTACTTC.